This TCR beta chain was captured in a study of shared clonotypes between healthy human individuals. CDR1 and CDR2 from the germline V gene are SGHRS and YFSETQ. V lost 4 bases and J lost 7, with 12 bases in between. The CDR3 has 13 residues. Replicate sorted-subset PCRs were loaded with 150 to 200 ng DNA, 25,000 to 30,000 T cell genomes. Assay used: immunoSEQ multiplex PCR; TCRdb lists only in-frame clones, some missing. The table shows under 1,900,000 clones, with 98% occurring only once. J is TRBJ2-1 and V is TRBV5-1, with D possibly being TRBD2 (6 bases). Material for sequencing was naive CD4+ T cells sorted from blood. Subset meaning: CD45RA+ positively selected. The sequence derives from a man aged 30 to 39 in good health. The DNA of the CDR3 is TGCGCCAGCAGCCTGGGGACTCCTAATGAGCAGTTCTTC. Translation gives CASSLGTPNEQFF.